The sequence of this T cell receptor beta chain was determined in a study of cytomegalovirus exposure and HLA in healthy donors. Study information: Roughly 85 million unique TCRs from HLA-typed donors made up an early data release. Whole-study results and caveats: Clonal expansion was found to be greater in HLA-associated TCR beta chains than in equally common others in a later analysis. Per published accounts, TCR beta sequences correctly predicted the HLA-A and HLA-B alleles of most subjects. The authors listed around 150 TCR beta chains as cytomegalovirus-associated.

As regards this clone: Its antigen is unknown.

The junction had 11 bases not matched to a gene; V was cut back by 1 base and J by 7 bases. Germline V gene sequence: CDR1 MGHRA, CDR2 YSYEKL. The CDR3 length is 17 residues. This PCR relied on a set of 60 Vbeta primers and 13 Jbeta primers. Assay used: immunoSEQ multiplex PCR; TCRdb lists only in-frame clones, some missing. The table lists fewer than 200,000 clones, roughly 85% of them singletons. Sequencing input: PBMCs. V gene TRBV4-1 combines with J gene TRBJ2-1; 9 bases align to TRBD1. This clonotype was sampled from a man between 35 and 55 years old in good health and CMV-seropositive. CDR3 nucleotide sequence: TGCGCCAGCAGCCAAGGTCTATGGACAGGGGTTTGGAATGAGCAGTTCTTC. Amino acids: CASSQGLWTGVWNEQFF.